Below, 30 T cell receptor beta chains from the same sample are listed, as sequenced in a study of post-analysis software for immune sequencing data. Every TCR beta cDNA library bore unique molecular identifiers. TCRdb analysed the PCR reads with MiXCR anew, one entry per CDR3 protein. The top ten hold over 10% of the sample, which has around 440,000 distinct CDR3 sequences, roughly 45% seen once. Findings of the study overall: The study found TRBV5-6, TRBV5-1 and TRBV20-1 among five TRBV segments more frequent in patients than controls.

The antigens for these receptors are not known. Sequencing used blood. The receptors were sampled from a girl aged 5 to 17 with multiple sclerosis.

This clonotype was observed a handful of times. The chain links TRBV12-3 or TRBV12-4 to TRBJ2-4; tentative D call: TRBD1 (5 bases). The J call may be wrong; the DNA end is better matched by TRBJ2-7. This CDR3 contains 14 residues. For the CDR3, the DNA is TGTGCCAGCAGGCCTGGGGCAGGCCCCTCCGAGCAGTACTTC. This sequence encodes CASRPGAGPSEQYF.

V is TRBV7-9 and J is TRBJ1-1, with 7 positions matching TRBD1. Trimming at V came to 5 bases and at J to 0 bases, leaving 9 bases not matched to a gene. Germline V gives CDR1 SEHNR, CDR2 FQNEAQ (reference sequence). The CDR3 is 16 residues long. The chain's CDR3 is CASSPPTGPMNTEAFF. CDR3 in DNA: TGTGCCAGCAGCCCTCCGACAGGGCCTATGAACACTGAAGCTTTCTTT.

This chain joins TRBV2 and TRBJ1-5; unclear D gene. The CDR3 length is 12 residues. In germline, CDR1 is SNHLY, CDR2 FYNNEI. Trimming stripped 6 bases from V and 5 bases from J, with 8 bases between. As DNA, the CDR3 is TGTGCCAGCAGACTCAATCATCAGCCCCAGCATTTT. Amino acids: CASRLNHQPQHF.

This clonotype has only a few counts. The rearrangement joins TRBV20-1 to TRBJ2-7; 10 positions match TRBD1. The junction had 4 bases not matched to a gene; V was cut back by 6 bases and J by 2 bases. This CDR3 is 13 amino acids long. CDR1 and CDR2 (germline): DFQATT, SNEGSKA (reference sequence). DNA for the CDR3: TGCAGTGCCGGGACAGGGGAAACCTACGAGCAGTACTTC. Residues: CSAGTGETYEQYF.

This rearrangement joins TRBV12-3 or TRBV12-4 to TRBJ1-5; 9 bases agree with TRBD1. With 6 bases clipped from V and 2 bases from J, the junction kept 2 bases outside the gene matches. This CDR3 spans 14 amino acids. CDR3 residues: CASRRTGGNQPQHF. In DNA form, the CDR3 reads TGTGCCAGCAGAAGGACAGGGGGCAATCAGCCCCAGCATTTT.

CDR3 region: CSASRHTRGYTF. The CDR3 region has the DNA TGCAGTGCTAGCAGGCACACAAGGGGCTACACCTTC. The rearrangement uses TRBV20-1 and TRBJ1-2, with D hard to call. This CDR3 contains 12 residues. V was trimmed by 3 bases and J by 8 bases, leaving 13 bases between them. Germline CDR1 reads DFQATT; CDR2 reads SNEGSKA (reference sequence).

The CDR3 protein is CSARGPYRNQPQHF. As DNA, the CDR3 is TGCAGTGCTAGAGGGCCGTATCGCAATCAGCCCCAGCATTTT. The V call is TRBV20-1, the J call TRBJ1-5; no definite D call. V was pared by 1 base and J by 2 bases, with 9 bases between. CDR3 length: 14 residues. The germline V gene encodes CDR1 DFQATT and CDR2 SNEGSKA (reference sequence).

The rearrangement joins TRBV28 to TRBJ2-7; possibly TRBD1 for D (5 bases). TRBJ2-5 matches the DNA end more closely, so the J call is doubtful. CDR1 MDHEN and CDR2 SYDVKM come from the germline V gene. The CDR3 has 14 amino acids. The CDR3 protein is CASSPPRVRETQYF. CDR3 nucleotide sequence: TGTGCCAGCAGCCCCCCCAGGGTGCGAGAGACCCAGTACTTC.

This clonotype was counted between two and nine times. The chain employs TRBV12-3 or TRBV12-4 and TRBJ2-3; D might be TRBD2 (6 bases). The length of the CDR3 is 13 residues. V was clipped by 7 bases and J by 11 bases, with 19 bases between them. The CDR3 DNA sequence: TGTGCCAGCATCCTTAACCAGAGGGGACTGCAGTATTTT. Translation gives CASILNQRGLQYF.

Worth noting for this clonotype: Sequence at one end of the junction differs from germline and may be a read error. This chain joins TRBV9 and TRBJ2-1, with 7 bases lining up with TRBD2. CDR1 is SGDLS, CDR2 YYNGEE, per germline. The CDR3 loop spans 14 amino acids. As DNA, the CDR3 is TGTGCCGGCAGCGGACTAGTTTCCCACAATGAGCAGTTCTTC. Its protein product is CAGSGLVSHNEQFF.

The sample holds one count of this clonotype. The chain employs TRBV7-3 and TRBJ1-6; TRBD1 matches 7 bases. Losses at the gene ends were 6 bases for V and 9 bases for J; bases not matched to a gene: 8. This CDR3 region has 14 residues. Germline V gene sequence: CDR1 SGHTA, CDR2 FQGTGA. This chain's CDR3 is CASSSGQAASPLHF. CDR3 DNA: TGTGCCAGCAGTTCAGGACAGGCGGCTTCACCCCTCCACTTT.

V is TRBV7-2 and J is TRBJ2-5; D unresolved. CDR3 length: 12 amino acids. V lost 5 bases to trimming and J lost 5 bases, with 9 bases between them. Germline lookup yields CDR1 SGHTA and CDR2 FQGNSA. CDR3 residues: CASSRIPETQYF. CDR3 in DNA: TGTGCCAGCAGCCGCATCCCTGAGACCCAGTACTTC. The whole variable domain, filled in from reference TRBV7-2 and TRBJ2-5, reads GAGVSQSPSNKVTEKGKDVELRCDPISGHTALYWYRQSLGQGLEFLIYFQGNSAPDKSGLPSDRFSAERTGGSVSTLTIQRTQQEDSAVYLCASSRIPETQYFGPGTRLLVL.

The CDR3 DNA reads TGTGCCAGCAGTTACGACGGACGCAATCAGCCCCAGCATTTT. Encoded protein: CASSYDGRNQPQHF. The chain has TRBV6-6 and TRBJ1-5, with D uncertain. From germline, CDR1 is MNHNY and CDR2 SVGAGI (reference sequence). The CDR3 contains 14 residues. V lost 2 bases and J lost 2, with 7 bases in between.

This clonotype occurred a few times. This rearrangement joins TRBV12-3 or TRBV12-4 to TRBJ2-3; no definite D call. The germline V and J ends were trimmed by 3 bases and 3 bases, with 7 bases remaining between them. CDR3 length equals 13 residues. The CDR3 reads CASSFPPTDTQYF. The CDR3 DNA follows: TGTGCCAGCAGTTTTCCTCCGACAGATACGCAGTATTTT.

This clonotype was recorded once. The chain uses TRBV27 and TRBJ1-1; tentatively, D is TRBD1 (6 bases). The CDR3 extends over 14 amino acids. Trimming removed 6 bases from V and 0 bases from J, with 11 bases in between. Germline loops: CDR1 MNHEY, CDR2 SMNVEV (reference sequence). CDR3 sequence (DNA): TGTGCCAGCAGAGGGACACTTGTGAACACTGAAGCTTTCTTT. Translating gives CASRGTLVNTEAFF.

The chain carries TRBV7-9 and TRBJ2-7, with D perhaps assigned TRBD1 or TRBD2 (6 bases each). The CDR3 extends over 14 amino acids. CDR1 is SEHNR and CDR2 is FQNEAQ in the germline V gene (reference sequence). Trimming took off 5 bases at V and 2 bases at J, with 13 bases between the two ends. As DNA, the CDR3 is TGTGCCAGCAGCGCAGGGGAGGTCACCTACGAGCAGTACTTC. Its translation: CASSAGEVTYEQYF.

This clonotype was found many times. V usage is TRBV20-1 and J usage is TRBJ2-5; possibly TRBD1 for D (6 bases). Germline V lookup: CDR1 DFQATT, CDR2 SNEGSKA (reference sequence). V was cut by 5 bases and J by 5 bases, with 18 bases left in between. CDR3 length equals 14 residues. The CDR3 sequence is CSAPRAGVEETQYF. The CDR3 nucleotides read TGCAGTGCTCCCCGAGCAGGGGTTGAGGAGACCCAGTACTTC.

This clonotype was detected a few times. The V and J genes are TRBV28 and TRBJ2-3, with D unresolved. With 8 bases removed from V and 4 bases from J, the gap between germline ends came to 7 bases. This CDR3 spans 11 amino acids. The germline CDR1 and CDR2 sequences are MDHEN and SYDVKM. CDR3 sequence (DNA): TGTGCCAGCCTATGGGCAGATACGCAGTATTTT. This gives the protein CASLWADTQYF.

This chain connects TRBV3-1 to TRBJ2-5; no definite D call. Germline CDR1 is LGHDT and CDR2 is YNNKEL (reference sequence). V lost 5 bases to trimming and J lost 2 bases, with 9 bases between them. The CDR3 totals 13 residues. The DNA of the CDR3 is TGTGCCAGCAGCGCATTTCGGCAAGAGACCCAGTACTTC. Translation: CASSAFRQETQYF.

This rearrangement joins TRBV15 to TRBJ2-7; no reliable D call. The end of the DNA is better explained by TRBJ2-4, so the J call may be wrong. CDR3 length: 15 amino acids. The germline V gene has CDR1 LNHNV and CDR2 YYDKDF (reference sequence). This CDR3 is CATSHAIGTKNIQYF. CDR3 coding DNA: TGTGCCACCAGCCATGCGATAGGGACCAAAAACATTCAGTACTTC.

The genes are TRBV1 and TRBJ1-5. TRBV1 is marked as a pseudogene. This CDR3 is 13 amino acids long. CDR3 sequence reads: CTSRPRTCLPRHF. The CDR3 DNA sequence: TGCACCAGCAGGCCAAGGACCTGCCTCCCCCGGCATTTT.

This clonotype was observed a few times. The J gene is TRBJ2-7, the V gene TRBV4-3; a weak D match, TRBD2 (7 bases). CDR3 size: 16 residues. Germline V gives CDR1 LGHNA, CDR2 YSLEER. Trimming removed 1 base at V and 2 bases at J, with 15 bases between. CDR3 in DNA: TGCGCCAGCAGCCAAGTCCTCGGGGGGCTGGCCTACGAGCAGTACTTC. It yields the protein CASSQVLGGLAYEQYF.

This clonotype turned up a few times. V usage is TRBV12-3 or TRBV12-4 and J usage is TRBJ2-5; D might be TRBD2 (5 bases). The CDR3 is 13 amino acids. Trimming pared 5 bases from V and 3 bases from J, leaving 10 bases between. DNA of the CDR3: TGTGCCAGCAGTAGGACTGTGAAAGAGACCCAGTACTTC. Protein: CASSRTVKETQYF.

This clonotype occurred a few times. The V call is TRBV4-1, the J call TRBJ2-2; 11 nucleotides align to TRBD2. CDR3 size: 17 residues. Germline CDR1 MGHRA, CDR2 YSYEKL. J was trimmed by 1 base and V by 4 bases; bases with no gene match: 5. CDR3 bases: TGCGCCAGCAGCCCTTTAGGGACTAGCGGGAACACCGGGGAGCTGTTTTTT. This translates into CASSPLGTSGNTGELFF.

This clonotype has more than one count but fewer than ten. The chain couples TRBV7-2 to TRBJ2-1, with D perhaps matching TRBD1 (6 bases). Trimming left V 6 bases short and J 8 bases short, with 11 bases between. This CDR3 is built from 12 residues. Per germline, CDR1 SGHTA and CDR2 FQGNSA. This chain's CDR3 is CASSLNRDEQFF. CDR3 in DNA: TGTGCCAGCAGTCTAAACAGGGATGAGCAGTTCTTC.

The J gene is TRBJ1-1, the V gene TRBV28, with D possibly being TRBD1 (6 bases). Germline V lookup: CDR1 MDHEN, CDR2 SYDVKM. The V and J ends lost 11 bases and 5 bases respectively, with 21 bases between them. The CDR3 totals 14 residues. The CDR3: CALRGAGDGTEAFF. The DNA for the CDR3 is TGTGCCCTTAGAGGGGCAGGGGACGGGACTGAAGCTTTCTTT.

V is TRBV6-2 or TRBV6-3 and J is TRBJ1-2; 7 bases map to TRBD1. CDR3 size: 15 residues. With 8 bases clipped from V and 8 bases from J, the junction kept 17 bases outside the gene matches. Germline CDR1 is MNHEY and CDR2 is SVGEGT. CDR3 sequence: CASSYRPDRAKGYTF. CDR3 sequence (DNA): TGTGCCAGCTCCTACCGACCCGACAGGGCTAAAGGCTACACCTTC.

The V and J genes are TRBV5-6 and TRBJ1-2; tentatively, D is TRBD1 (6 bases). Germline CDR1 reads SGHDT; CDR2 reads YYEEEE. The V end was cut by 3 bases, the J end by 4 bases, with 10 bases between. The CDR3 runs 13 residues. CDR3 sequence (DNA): TGTGCCAGCAGCTACCGGGACACCTATGGCTACACCTTC. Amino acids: CASSYRDTYGYTF.

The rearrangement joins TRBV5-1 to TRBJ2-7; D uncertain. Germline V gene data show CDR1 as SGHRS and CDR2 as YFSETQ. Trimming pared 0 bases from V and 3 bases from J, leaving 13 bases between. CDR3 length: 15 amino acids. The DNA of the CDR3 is TGCGCCAGCAGCTTGGAGGCAGAAGCGAACTACGAGCAGTACTTC. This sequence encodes CASSLEAEANYEQYF.

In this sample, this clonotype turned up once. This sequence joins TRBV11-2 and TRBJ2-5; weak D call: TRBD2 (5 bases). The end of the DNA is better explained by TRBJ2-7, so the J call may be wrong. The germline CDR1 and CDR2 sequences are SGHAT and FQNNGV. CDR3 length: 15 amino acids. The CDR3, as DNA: TGTGCCAGCAGCTTAGTCGGGGTCACCATGGACGAGCAGTACTTC. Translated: CASSLVGVTMDEQYF.